This T cell receptor (beta chain) comes out of a study of cytomegalovirus exposure and HLA in healthy donors. PCR was performed using 60 Vbeta and 13 Jbeta primers. Produced via immunoSEQ multiplex PCR; TCRdb's table is partial and in-frame only. The sample lists about 190,000 clones, 60% to 80% occurring once. The V and J ends lost 6 bases and 3 bases, in that order; junction bases with no gene match: 11. The CDR3 totals 16 residues. CDR1 SGHKS and CDR2 YYEKEE come from the germline V gene (reference sequence). This clonotype originated in a woman in her 30s in good health and CMV-seropositive. Sequenced input: PBMCs. This chain links TRBV5-5 with TRBJ2-2; 7 nucleotides agree with TRBD2. In DNA form, the CDR3 reads TGTGCCAGCACCTATCCGGGGGGTGTAGACACCGGGGAGCTGTTTTTT. The encoded protein is CASTYPGGVDTGELFF. Full variable domain (missing parts from reference TRBV5-5 and TRBJ2-2): DAGVTQSPTHLIKTRGQQVTLRCSPISGHKSVSWYQQVLGQGPQFIFQYYEKEERGRGNFPDRFSARQFPNYSSELNVNALLLGDSALYLCASTYPGGVDTGELFFGEGSRLTVL.